This T cell receptor beta chain is from a study of Ad26.COV2.S vaccination and SARS-CoV-2 variants. At the level of the study: Donor was in the COV1001 Ad26.COV2.S trial arm. Study conclusions and caveats: The breadth of spike-specific CD8+ and CD4+ T cell responses after vaccination was reportedly substantial.

The treatment was: 15 to 20 received Ad26.COV2.S at low or high dose, single or two shots; 5 received placebo; per-sample allocation not given. Sample collection was performed on day 63 after the first vaccine or placebo injection. Remarks on this clone: The target antigen is unknown.

TCRdb's table, derived via immunoSEQ multiplex PCR, lists solely in-frame clones and lacks some. The data contain about 320,000 clones, around four fifths of them seen just once; the ten biggest clones take up roughly 2%. This CDR3 spans 17 amino acids. V lost 0 bases, J lost 0 bases, and 9 bases lay in between. Germline loops: CDR1 MGHRA, CDR2 YSYEKL. The input for sequencing was peripheral blood, taken in a trial of Ad26.COV2.S vaccine versus placebo. V is TRBV4-1 and J is TRBJ1-6; maybe TRBD1 (6 bases). The TCR originated in a person aged 18-60 years who received the Ad26.COV2.S COVID-19 vaccine or a placebo. CDR3 residues: CASSQEGGSSYNSPLHF. Here the CDR3 DNA reads TGCGCCAGCAGCCAAGAGGGGGGCTCCTCCTATAATTCACCCCTCCACTTT.